These 17 T cell receptor beta chains were sequenced from one sample in a study of OX40 agonist ivuxolimab in advanced cancers. Libraries were prepared by immunoSEQ multiplex PCR; TCRdb keeps only in-frame clonotypes and omits some of them. The repertoire includes just over 70,000 clones, roughly 89% of them detected once, and around 0.78% sits in the top ten. Sequencing was performed on CD4+ or CD8+ T cells sorted from blood, taken in a trial of the OX40 agonist ivuxolimab. Every receptor here comes from an adult with an advanced solid tumor such as melanoma, head and neck, liver or kidney cancer.

The chain employs TRBV5-1 and TRBJ2-5, with D possibly being TRBD1 or TRBD2 (5 bases each). V was clipped by 0 bases and J by 4 bases, with 13 bases between them. Germline-derived CDR1 and CDR2 are SGHRS and YFSETQ. The CDR3 spans 15 residues. CDR3 amino acids: CASSLGTGTGETQYF. The CDR3 DNA follows: TGCGCCAGCAGCTTGGGTACCGGGACCGGAGAGACCCAGTACTTC.

This chain uses TRBV19 with TRBJ2-6; D might be TRBD1 (6 bases). V was shortened by 7 bases and J by 2 bases, with 12 bases between the two germline ends. The CDR3 has 15 amino acids. Germline CDR1 LNHDA, CDR2 SQIVND (reference sequence). The CDR3 sequence: CASTAGVAGANVLTF. The DNA for the CDR3 is TGTGCCAGTACCGCAGGGGTTGCTGGGGCCAACGTCCTGACTTTC.

This chain uses TRBV4-1 with TRBJ1-5; D remains ambiguous. This CDR3 has 13 residues. Per the germline V gene, CDR1 is MGHRA and CDR2 is YSYEKL. V was pared by 0 bases and J by 9 bases, with 9 bases between. The DNA for the CDR3 is TGCGCCAGCAGCCAAGATTGGGAGTTGCCCCAGCATTTT. It translates to CASSQDWELPQHF.

The chain carries TRBV7-6 and TRBJ2-5; 11 positions agree with TRBD2. Germline V lookup: CDR1 SGHVS, CDR2 FNYEAQ. The V and J ends lost 2 bases and 5 bases, in that order; junction bases with no gene match: 4. The CDR3 has 15 residues. The CDR3 is CASSLLAGGTETQYF. The CDR3 DNA reads TGTGCCAGCAGCTTACTAGCGGGGGGCACGGAGACCCAGTACTTC.

This clone was seen more than once but under ten times. This chain links TRBV7-3 with TRBJ2-5, with D unclear. The CDR3 extends over 14 amino acids. Germline values: CDR1 SGHTA, CDR2 FQGTGA. The V end lost 3 bases, the J end lost 0 bases, and 8 bases lay between the germline ends. The CDR3 coding sequence is TGTGCCAGCAGCTTGGCGACTCACCAAGAGACCCAGTACTTC. Translation: CASSLATHQETQYF.

As DNA, the CDR3 is TGCAGCGTTGCCCGATCGGCCTACGAGCAGTACTTC. It translates to CSVARSAYEQYF. This chain connects TRBV29-1 to TRBJ2-7; no clear D gene. CDR3 length: 12 amino acids. Germline V gene data show CDR1 as SQVTM and CDR2 as ANQGSEA. V was pared by 4 bases and J by 2 bases, with 9 bases between.

The V gene is TRBV5-6, the J gene TRBJ1-1; no firm D call. The CDR3 runs 13 residues. The germline gives CDR1 SGHDT, CDR2 YYEEEE. V lost 2 bases, J lost 3 bases, and 8 bases lay in between. The CDR3 reads CASSLNVDTEAFF. CDR3 nucleotide sequence: TGTGCCAGCAGCTTAAATGTGGACACTGAAGCTTTCTTT.

This chain joins TRBV11-2 and TRBJ2-5; the D is unclear. The germline gives CDR1 SGHAT, CDR2 FQNNGV. The CDR3 loop spans 14 amino acids. Trimming stripped 4 bases from V and 4 bases from J, with 13 bases between. CDR3 protein: CASSWEVSRETQYF. The CDR3 DNA sequence: TGTGCCAGCAGCTGGGAAGTGAGCAGAGAGACCCAGTACTTC.

The V call is TRBV5-1, the J call TRBJ2-5, with a weak D call TRBD2 (6 bases). This CDR3 has 15 residues. V lost 1 base and J 4 bases, leaving 14 bases between the germline ends. CDR1 and CDR2 from the germline V gene are SGHRS and YFSETQ. CDR3 DNA sequence: TGCGCCAGCAGCTTGTACGTTGGAGGGAGAGAGACCCAGTACTTC. Encoded protein: CASSLYVGGRETQYF.

V is TRBV19 and J is TRBJ2-2; D not resolved. Germline CDR1 reads LNHDA; CDR2 reads SQIVND (reference sequence). The V end lost 5 bases, the J end lost 5 bases, and 6 bases lay between the germline ends. The CDR3 is 12 residues long. CDR3 DNA: TGTGCCAGTAGTCGGCGGACCGGGGAGCTGTTTTTT. Its protein product is CASSRRTGELFF.

This chain joins TRBV19 and TRBJ2-7, with 9 bases lining up with TRBD2. The CDR3 extends over 14 amino acids. Germline-derived CDR1 and CDR2 are LNHDA and SQIVND (reference sequence). The junction had 7 bases not matched to a gene; V was cut back by 4 bases and J by 6 bases. CDR3 coding DNA: TGTGCCAGTAGTAAGGCGGGAGGGCCTCTCGAGCAGTACTTC. Translated, it gives CASSKAGGPLEQYF. Full variable domain (rest looked up from reference TRBV19 and TRBJ2-7): DGGITQSPKYLFRKEGQNVTLSCEQNLNHDAMYWYRQDPGQGLRLIYYSQIVNDFQKGDIAEGYSVSREKKESFPLTVTSAQKNPTAFYLCASSKAGGPLEQYFGPGTRLTVT.

V is TRBV5-4 and J is TRBJ1-4; the D is unclear. With 4 bases removed from V and 3 bases from J, the gap between germline ends came to 16 bases. The length of the CDR3 is 16 residues. Germline V CDR1 and CDR2: SGHNT, YYREEE (reference sequence). The CDR3 protein is CASSMTGGGANEKLFF. The CDR3 region has the DNA TGTGCCAGCAGCATGACGGGTGGTGGGGCTAATGAAAAACTGTTTTTT. Full variable domain (rest looked up from reference TRBV5-4 and TRBJ1-4): ETGVTQSPTHLIKTRGQQVTLRCSSQSGHNTVSWYQQALGQGPQFIFQYYREEENGRGNFPPRFSGLQFPNYSSELNVNALELDDSALYLCASSMTGGGANEKLFFGSGTQLSVL.

The rearrangement joins TRBV16 to TRBJ1-5, with D tentatively TRBD1 (6 bases). CDR1 and CDR2 (germline): KGHSY, FQNENV. This CDR3 comprises 13 residues. Trimming cost V 4 bases and J 7 bases, with 11 bases left between them. The CDR3: CASSLTGNQPQHF. Here the CDR3 DNA reads TGTGCCAGCAGCCTCACAGGGAACCAGCCCCAGCATTTT.

CDR3 residues: CASSLTFGTDEKLFF. The CDR3 region has the DNA TGCGCCAGCAGCCTTACTTTCGGGACAGATGAAAAACTGTTTTTT. This chain connects TRBV5-1 to TRBJ1-4; 7 bases fit TRBD1. The CDR3 is made up of 15 amino acids. Germline CDR1 SGHRS, CDR2 YFSETQ. Unmatched junction bases numbered 9, after V lost 4 bases and J lost 6 bases.

V is TRBV7-6 and J is TRBJ2-7, with D uncertain. Germline V gives CDR1 SGHVS, CDR2 FNYEAQ. The CDR3 consists of 14 residues. Trimming removed 0 bases at V and 3 bases at J, with 9 bases between. CDR3: CASSLATDRYEQYF. The CDR3 coding sequence is TGTGCCAGCAGCTTAGCGACTGACCGCTACGAGCAGTACTTC.

The rearrangement joins TRBV25-1 to TRBJ2-3; weak D call: TRBD2 (5 bases). This CDR3 contains 16 residues. Looked up from germline, CDR1 is MGHDK and CDR2 is SYGVNS. V was shortened by 7 bases and J by 1 base, with 18 bases between the two germline ends. The CDR3 is CASTDLATWGTDTQYF. CDR3 DNA sequence: TGTGCCAGCACGGACTTAGCGACTTGGGGCACAGATACGCAGTATTTT.

The rearrangement joins TRBV7-9 to TRBJ1-2; no reliable D call. V was cut by 0 bases and J by 5 bases, with 13 bases left in between. CDR3 length equals 15 residues. Per germline, CDR1 SEHNR and CDR2 FQNEAQ (reference sequence). CDR3 residues: CASSLAHETGYGYTF. CDR3 DNA sequence: TGTGCCAGCAGCTTAGCGCACGAAACCGGATATGGCTACACCTTC. Variable domain in full (rest from reference TRBV7-9 and TRBJ1-2): DTGVSQNPRHKITKRGQNVTFRCDPISEHNRLYWYRQTLGQGPEFLTYFQNEAQLEKSRLLSDRFSAERPKGSFSTLEIQRTEQGDSAMYLCASSLAHETGYGYTFGSGTRLTVV.